This TCR beta chain was captured by sequencing in a study of blood T cell repertoires in COVID-19. About the study: Sample material is recorded as cDNA or gDNA derived from T cells, B-cell-depleted T cells, or PBMCs.

The CDR3 length is 15 residues. Germline-derived CDR1 and CDR2 are SGHKS and YYEKEE (reference sequence). V lost 4 bases and J 4 bases, leaving 14 bases between the germline ends. The authors' processing: Estimation of nucleated cell counts was performed using reference gene primer amplification. The method was immunoSEQ multiplex PCR; TCRdb's version includes in-frame clones alone and lacks a portion of them. The V and J calls and the clone size are those of that table, but D and trimming were determined from the DNA. The sample records 300,000 to 350,000 clones, 80% to 90% being singletons. The study assigned cohorts using participant-reported clinical history. Resolution of symptoms, clearance, or two negative PCRs was present in recovered Cohort 3 donors.

The clonotype originates from a man aged 30 to 45 who had recovered from COVID-19. The chain joins TRBV5-5 to TRBJ1-4, with D tentatively TRBD1 (5 bases). Sequencing input: PBMCs or T cells enriched from blood (not recorded which). CDR3: CASSPLQALNEKLFF. CDR3 coding DNA: TGTGCCAGCAGCCCGTTACAGGCCCTTAATGAAAAACTGTTTTTT.